The entry that follows covers one T cell receptor beta chain sequence. The antigen remains unidentified. Using eight separate reactions per sample, the authors generated cDNA. Researchers put TCRalpha and TCRbeta cDNA through two nested PCRs lasting around 16 and 10 cycles. Following a re-call of the 5' RACE reads, TCRdb has one entry per CDR3 protein and lacks DNA. Its table records hundreds of thousands of distinct CDR3 sequences. Germline CDR1 is SEHNR and CDR2 is FQNEAQ (reference sequence). This CDR3 comprises 16 residues. This entry belongs to a study of monozygotic twins with inflammatory bowel disease. Study findings and constraints: Compared with healthy twins, IBD patients shared fewer clonotypes with others, especially with disease activity.

No sorting of T cells preceded isolation of total RNA from whole blood. The receptor's source is a human donor with ulcerative colitis or Crohn's disease, or a healthy co-twin of an affected twin (not recorded which). This rearrangement joins TRBV7-9 to TRBJ1-4; the TRBD1 assignment by TCRdb is unverifiable without DNA. The material sequenced was blood. CDR3 in amino acids: CASSIRTGTDGEKLFF.